The present T cell receptor beta chain was sequenced within a study of T cells after yellow fever vaccination. Study-wide background: The fractions with low cell numbers were processed using SMART-Seq v4 Ultra Low Input.

Overall study findings and caveats: Abundant bulk-derived clonotypes could contaminate FACS-sorted repertoires. Among all clonotypes, a small share was observed in both CD4 and CD8 compartments.

TCRdb analysed the 5' RACE reads with MiXCR anew, one entry per CDR3 protein. Here the sample spans approximately 600,000 distinct CDR3 sequences, roughly an eighth being singletons. Germline loops: CDR1 MDHEN, CDR2 SYDVKM. V lost 6 bases and J lost 4, with 10 bases in between. The CDR3 totals 14 residues. Turning to this clonotype: The antigen is not known.

The TCR originated in a man in his thirties or forties who received the YFV17D yellow fever vaccine. Material: PBMCs, obtained on the day of the yellow fever booster vaccination. The chain is built from TRBV28 and TRBJ2-6; TRBD1 is a possible D gene (5 bases). The CDR3 nucleotides are TGTGCCAGCAGATGGGGCAGGGGGGCCAACGTCCTGACTTTC. Translation: CASRWGRGANVLTF.